The 26 T cell receptor beta chains listed next were all sequenced from one sample in a study of blood T cells in healthy people across ages. Next came a second PCR, run for about 7 to 12 cycles, which used a sample-barcoded 5' primer along with a J-beta primer mix. A single record per CDR3 protein comes from TCRdb applying MiXCR to the 5' RACE reads. Altogether fewer than 900,000 distinct CDR3 sequences are present, approximately 39% being singletons, with the ten largest covering 20% to 25%. The sample consisted of blood. All receptors derive from a woman in her fifties or sixties in good health.

This chain connects TRBV5-1 to TRBJ2-7, with D possibly being TRBD1 (5 bases). Trimming stripped 5 bases from V and 6 bases from J, with 18 bases between. Germline assignment: CDR1 SGHRS and CDR2 YFSETQ. The CDR3 extends over 14 amino acids. The CDR3 nucleotides are TGCGCCAGCAGGATCGGTCAGGGAAAAGGCGAGCAGTACTTC. This gives the protein CASRIGQGKGEQYF.

The chain joins TRBV19 to TRBJ2-1; no clear D gene. This CDR3 contains 12 residues. Trimming shortened V by 3 bases and J by 6 bases, and 6 bases separated the two germline ends. CDR1 and CDR2 (germline): LNHDA, SQIVND (reference sequence). The CDR3 protein is CASSIGPNEQFF. CDR3 bases: TGTGCCAGTAGTATCGGGCCCAATGAGCAGTTCTTC.

The rearrangement uses TRBV7-9 and TRBJ1-2; D unresolved. V was shortened by 7 bases and J by 2 bases, with 14 bases between the two germline ends. This CDR3 spans 14 amino acids. The germline gives CDR1 SEHNR, CDR2 FQNEAQ (reference sequence). The CDR3 nucleotides are TGTGCCAGCACCCTCGGGGAGTCGAACTATGGCTACACCTTC. Protein product: CASTLGESNYGYTF.

This chain uses TRBV25-1 with TRBJ2-7; D might be TRBD1 (6 bases). The V gene's germline CDR1 is MGHDK and CDR2 SYGVNS. V was pared by 3 bases and J by 2 bases, with 17 bases between. This CDR3 region has 16 residues. CDR3 residues: CASSDSWTVPAYEQYF. The DNA for the CDR3 is TGTGCCAGCAGTGATTCTTGGACAGTTCCTGCCTACGAGCAGTACTTC.

This chain connects TRBV27 to TRBJ2-7; tentatively, D is TRBD1 (5 bases). CDR3 length: 13 residues. CDR1 MNHEY and CDR2 SMNVEV come from the germline V gene (reference sequence). Trimming left V 5 bases short and J 5 bases short, with 13 bases between. The CDR3 DNA reads TGTGCCAGCAGTGGCAGGGTGGACCACGAGCAGTACTTC. This codes for CASSGRVDHEQYF.

Only a few counts were recorded for this clonotype. The rearrangement uses TRBV4-3 and TRBJ1-1; D not resolved. The CDR3 length is 15 residues. The germline V gene encodes CDR1 LGHNA and CDR2 YSLEER. V gave up 4 bases and J gave up 2 bases, with 14 bases separating them. Here the CDR3 reads CASSPGGSANTEAFF. The CDR3 DNA is TGCGCCAGCAGCCCAGGAGGGTCGGCTAACACTGAAGCTTTCTTT.

This chain links TRBV6-2 or TRBV6-3 with TRBJ2-1; 7 positions match TRBD2. This CDR3 comprises 20 residues. With 1 base clipped from V and 0 bases from J, the junction kept 15 bases outside the gene matches. In germline, CDR1 is MNHEY, CDR2 SVGEGT. The CDR3 nucleotides are TGTGCCAGCAGTTACTGGTTCCTGGGCCAAGGCGGGGGCTCCTACAATGAGCAGTTCTTC. Its protein product is CASSYWFLGQGGGSYNEQFF.

This clonotype was seen only a few times. The chain has TRBV29-1 and TRBJ1-5, with 7 positions matching TRBD1. With V trimmed by 4 bases and J by 6 bases, 3 bases remained unmatched. CDR3 length: 12 amino acids. Germline values: CDR1 SQVTM, CDR2 ANQGSEA. The DNA for the CDR3 is TGCAGCGTTGGGGACAGTTCTCAGCCCCAGCATTTT. It encodes CSVGDSSQPQHF.

This chain joins TRBV12-3 or TRBV12-4 and TRBJ2-5; TRBD1 aligns across 8 bases. J gave up 4 bases and V 5 bases, and 3 bases lay outside the gene matches. The CDR3 extends over 13 amino acids. CDR3 in amino acids: CASSVQGAETQYF. CDR3 sequence (DNA): TGTGCCAGCAGTGTCCAGGGGGCAGAGACCCAGTACTTC.

In the case of this clonotype: Given the absence of the conserved phenylalanine or tryptophan at the CDR3 end, a read error is likely. The V gene is TRBV9, the J gene TRBJ2-1; tentative D call: TRBD1 (5 bases). The CDR3 length is 13 residues. CDR1 SGDLS and CDR2 YYNGEE come from the germline V gene. The CDR3, as DNA: TGTGCCGGCAGCGTAGGGGTCGACAATGAGCAGTTCCTC. Amino acids: CAGSVGVDNEQFL.

The DNA of the CDR3 is TGCAGTGCTCCGACAGGGACGAATTCACCCCTCCACTTT. As protein: CSAPTGTNSPLHF. J is TRBJ1-6 and V is TRBV20-1, with 7 positions matching TRBD1. This CDR3 comprises 13 residues. Looked up from germline, CDR1 is DFQATT and CDR2 is SNEGSKA (reference sequence). V lost 5 bases to trimming and J lost 7 bases; unmatched junction nucleotides: 5.

V gene TRBV6-2 or TRBV6-3 combines with J gene TRBJ2-7; TRBD1 agrees at 7 bases. This CDR3 is built from 16 residues. The ends lost 6 bases at V and 0 bases at J; junction bases unmatched: 11. Germline V CDR1 and CDR2: MNHEY, SVGEGT. DNA of the CDR3: TGTGCCAGCAGAACCGATGGGACAGACGCCTCCTACGAGCAGTACTTC. Amino acid sequence: CASRTDGTDASYEQYF.

This clonotype has only a few counts. The gene calls are TRBV18 and TRBJ1-4; D ambiguous. CDR3 length: 14 residues. The germline V gene encodes CDR1 KGHSH and CDR2 LQKENI. The germline V and J ends were trimmed by 2 bases and 8 bases, with 12 bases remaining between them. DNA for the CDR3: TGTGCCAGCTCACCAGGAACGTTCCAAGAAAAACTGTTTTTT. As protein: CASSPGTFQEKLFF. Full variable domain (remainder filled in from reference TRBV18 and TRBJ1-4): NAGVMQNPRHLVRRRGQEARLRCSPMKGHSHVYWYRQLPEEGLKFMVYLQKENIIDESGMPKERFSAEFPKEGPSILRIQQVVRGDSAAYFCASSPGTFQEKLFFGSGTQLSVL.

For the CDR3, the DNA is TGTGCCAGCAGCGTCGTCAGGGAAACCTACGAGCAGTACTTC. Translated, it gives CASSVVRETYEQYF. This rearrangement joins TRBV7-2 to TRBJ2-7, with D possibly TRBD1 on 5 matching bases. Germline V gene lookup returns CDR1 SGHTA and CDR2 FQGNSA. The CDR3 totals 14 residues. Trimming took off 5 bases at V and 2 bases at J, with 13 bases between the two ends. Full variable domain (outside the CDR3, taken from reference TRBV7-2 and TRBJ2-7): GAGVSQSPSNKVTEKGKDVELRCDPISGHTALYWYRQSLGQGLEFLIYFQGNSAPDKSGLPSDRFSAERTGGSVSTLTIQRTQQEDSAVYLCASSVVRETYEQYFGPGTRLTVT.

This clonotype has more than one count but fewer than ten. This chain links TRBV7-6 with TRBJ2-7, with D unclear. Deletions cut 1 base from V and 0 bases from J, with 7 bases between. This CDR3 is built from 14 residues. CDR1 and CDR2 (germline): SGHVS, FNYEAQ. CDR3: CASSLGRHSYEQYF. The DNA of the CDR3 is TGTGCCAGCAGCTTAGGGCGGCACTCCTACGAGCAGTACTTC.

V usage is TRBV28 and J usage is TRBJ2-1; TRBD1 matches at 7 bases. The germline V gene encodes CDR1 MDHEN and CDR2 SYDVKM. With 3 bases clipped from V and 7 bases from J, the junction kept 3 bases outside the gene matches. The CDR3 covers 13 residues. The CDR3 region is CASSLTDRNEQFF. The CDR3 region has the DNA TGTGCCAGCAGTTTGACGGACAGGAATGAGCAGTTCTTC.

The chain joins TRBV7-3 to TRBJ2-3; 12 positions match TRBD2. CDR1 is SGHTA and CDR2 is FQGTGA in the germline V gene. The junction had 12 bases not matched to a gene; V was cut back by 2 bases and J by 3 bases. The CDR3 spans 19 residues. In DNA, the CDR3 is TGTGCCAGCAGCTTATCGGCTAGCGGGGGGGCTATGTCGACAGATACGCAGTATTTT. This translates into CASSLSASGGAMSTDTQYF.

Comment on this clonotype: One base away lies a much larger clone, so this may be a sequencing read error. The rearrangement uses TRBV7-2 and TRBJ2-1; maybe TRBD2 (8 bases). The V gene's germline CDR1 is SGHTA and CDR2 FQGNSA. This CDR3 contains 15 residues. The CDR3, as DNA: TGTGCCGGCAGCTTAGCGGGGACAGACTACAATGAGCAGTTCTTC. It codes for CAGSLAGTDYNEQFF.

This clonotype was recorded a few times. V is TRBV21-1 and J is TRBJ2-7. TRBV21-1 is a recognized pseudogene. The CDR3 spans 14 residues. CDR3 nucleotides: TGTGCCAGCAGCAAAGATCTAGGAACCTACGAGCAGTACTTC. It specifies CASSKDLGTYEQYF.

V usage is TRBV20-1 and J usage is TRBJ1-3; no clear D gene. Trimming removed 3 bases from V and 3 bases from J, with 12 bases in between. The CDR3 runs 14 residues. Germline CDR1 and CDR2: DFQATT and SNEGSKA (reference sequence). The CDR3, as DNA: TGCAGTGCTAGTAAAGGACGGGTTGGAAACACCATATATTTT. Amino acid sequence: CSASKGRVGNTIYF.

This clonotype turned up a few times. This chain joins TRBV7-9 and TRBJ2-1; 10 bases fit TRBD2. The CDR3 consists of 15 residues. The germline V gene encodes CDR1 SEHNR and CDR2 FQNEAQ (reference sequence). Losses at the gene ends were 5 bases for V and 5 bases for J; bases not matched to a gene: 6. The CDR3 sequence: CASSQGLATNNEQFF. The CDR3 DNA is TGTGCCAGCAGCCAGGGACTAGCGACTAACAATGAGCAGTTCTTC.

J is TRBJ2-1 and V is TRBV12-3 or TRBV12-4, with 9 bases matching TRBD1. The CDR3 is 14 residues long. V lost 6 bases, J lost 6 bases, and 6 bases stayed unmatched. The CDR3 nucleotides read TGTGCCAGCAGCCGGGGACAGGGCCCCAATGAGCAGTTCTTC. It translates to CASSRGQGPNEQFF.

The J gene is TRBJ2-7, the V gene TRBV5-1, with 11 bases lining up with TRBD2. CDR1 is SGHRS, CDR2 YFSETQ, per germline. The CDR3 is 19 residues long. V was pared by 7 bases and J by 6 bases, with 24 bases of the junction left unmatched. The CDR3 protein is CASPPPWLAGGSVGREQYF. The CDR3 bases are TGCGCCAGCCCACCCCCCTGGCTAGCGGGAGGATCTGTAGGCCGCGAGCAGTACTTC.

A few counts support this clonotype. The chain uses TRBV4-2 and TRBJ1-5; D gene ambiguous. This CDR3 contains 14 residues. Germline V CDR1 and CDR2: LGHNA, YNFKEQ. V lost 0 bases and J lost 4, with 7 bases in between. The CDR3 region is CASSQDLSNQPQHF. The DNA for the CDR3 is TGTGCCAGCAGCCAAGATCTGTCAAATCAGCCCCAGCATTTT.

As for this clonotype: A read error may be the cause here, since a much bigger clone is one base away. This sequence joins TRBV7-9 and TRBJ2-5; 9 positions agree with TRBD1. Looked up from germline, CDR1 is SEHNR and CDR2 is FQNEAQ (reference sequence). The CDR3 is made up of 13 amino acids. The CDR3 nucleotides are TGTGCCCGCAGCAAGGGACAGGGTGAGACCCAGTACTTC. Protein sequence: CARSKGQGETQYF.

The chain has TRBV5-1 and TRBJ2-1; 9 nucleotides match TRBD2. Judging by the DNA end, TRBJ2-7 fits better; the J call may be wrong. This CDR3 comprises 13 residues. Germline assignment: CDR1 SGHRS and CDR2 YFSETQ. CDR3 region: CASRLAGLNEQYF. The DNA for the CDR3 is TGCGCCAGCAGGCTAGCGGGGCTCAATGAGCAGTACTTC.